These 19 T cell receptor beta chains came from one sample sequenced in a study of cytomegalovirus exposure and HLA in healthy donors. The PCR made use of 60 Vbeta and 13 Jbeta primers. The assay was immunoSEQ multiplex PCR, and TCRdb's table has in-frame clones only and misses some. Among roughly 92,000 clones listed, approximately 7.6% were seen once. The sequenced material came from PBMCs. All receptors come from a man over 45 in good health and CMV-seronegative.

This clone showed up just a few times. In DNA form, the CDR3 reads TGTGCCAGCAGTTACTCGGGGGCCATGAACACTGAAGCTTTCTTT. This gives the protein CASSYSGAMNTEAFF. V and J are TRBV6-5 and TRBJ1-1; possibly TRBD1 for D (6 bases). The V and J ends lost 0 bases and 0 bases respectively, with 8 bases between them. Germline loops: CDR1 MNHEY, CDR2 SVGAGI. The CDR3 is 15 residues long.

The chain recombines TRBV28 with TRBJ1-5; D perhaps matches TRBD1 (5 bases). The CDR3 is 14 amino acids. Germline V CDR1 and CDR2: MDHEN, SYDVKM. V lost 6 bases, J lost 3 bases, and 12 bases lay in between. CDR3 coding DNA: TGTGCCAGCAGGTCTAGACAGACCAATCAGCCCCAGCATTTT. It is translated as CASRSRQTNQPQHF. The entire variable domain, with the rest obtained from reference TRBV28 and TRBJ1-5, is as follows: DVKVTQSSRYLVKRTGEKVFLECVQDMDHENMFWYRQDPGLGLRLIYFSYDVKMKEKGDIPEGYSVSREKKERFSLILESASTNQTSMYLCASRSRQTNQPQHFGDGTRLSIL.

This chain uses TRBV5-1 with TRBJ2-5; 11 nucleotides line up with TRBD1. This CDR3 has 15 residues. Trimming at V came to 7 bases and at J to 3 bases, leaving 8 bases not matched to a gene. The germline gives CDR1 SGHRS, CDR2 YFSETQ. The CDR3 DNA is TGCGCCAGCGCCGGGACAGGGGGAATTAAAGAGACCCAGTACTTC. Translating it yields CASAGTGGIKETQYF.

This clone was counted only a few times. This rearrangement joins TRBV5-5 to TRBJ2-7; D perhaps matches TRBD2 (5 bases). From germline, CDR1 is SGHKS and CDR2 YYEKEE (reference sequence). The ends were cut back, 3 bases at V and 3 bases at J, with 10 bases in the middle. This CDR3 contains 13 residues. CDR3 bases: TGTGCCAGCAGCTCGGACGGACTCTACGAGCAGTACTTC. Protein product: CASSSDGLYEQYF.

This clone has a handful of counts. This chain joins TRBV2 and TRBJ2-6; maybe TRBD1 (5 bases). CDR3 size: 16 residues. Germline values: CDR1 SNHLY, CDR2 FYNNEI. Trimming removed 1 base at V and 2 bases at J, with 9 bases between. CDR3 sequence reads: CASSEEGFTGANVLTF. The CDR3 nucleotides are TGTGCCAGCAGTGAAGAGGGGTTCACTGGGGCCAACGTCCTGACTTTC. Using reference TRBV2 and TRBJ2-6 for the parts outside the CDR3, the full variable domain is EPEVTQTPSHQVTQMGQEVILRCVPISNHLYFYWYRQILGQKVEFLVSFYNNEISEKSEIFDDQFSVERPDGSNFTLKIRSTKLEDSAMYFCASSEEGFTGANVLTFGAGSRLTVL.

This clone was found a few times. The V gene is TRBV19, the J gene TRBJ2-7; D ambiguous. Per germline, CDR1 LNHDA and CDR2 SQIVND (reference sequence). The CDR3 is 15 amino acids. Trimming took 5 bases from V and 4 from J, leaving 18 bases between them. The CDR3 DNA reads as TGTGCCAGTAGTTCCATGACTTCTGGGTGGTACGAGCAGTACTTC. Its protein product is CASSSMTSGWYEQYF.

V usage is TRBV29-1 and J usage is TRBJ1-1, with TRBD1 as a possible D gene (5 bases). Germline-derived CDR1 and CDR2 are SQVTM and ANQGSEA. V lost 5 bases to trimming and J lost 11 bases, with 18 bases between them. CDR3 length equals 12 residues. CDR3 bases: TGCAGCGTTTCCGGGAGGGGAACTGGCGCTTTCTTT. Amino acid sequence: CSVSGRGTGAFF.

This clone was found a few times. This chain uses TRBV5-8 with TRBJ1-2; D might be TRBD1 (5 bases). CDR3 size: 15 residues. V dropped 0 bases and J dropped 3 bases, with 12 bases sitting between them. Germline V lookup: CDR1 SGHTS, CDR2 YDEGEE. This CDR3 is CASSLGGQTYYGYTF. The CDR3, as DNA: TGTGCCAGCAGCTTGGGGGGCCAGACATACTATGGCTACACCTTC.

V is TRBV30 and J is TRBJ2-7; TRBD1 matches 10 bases. The junction had 10 bases not matched to a gene; V was cut back by 5 bases and J by 3 bases. Germline CDR1 and CDR2: GTSNPN and SVGIG (reference sequence). CDR3 length equals 15 residues. DNA for the CDR3: TGTGCCTGGGGGCTGTCCGGGACAGGGGTCTACGAGCAGTACTTC. Protein: CAWGLSGTGVYEQYF.

This chain uses TRBV6-5 with TRBJ2-7, with 8 bases fitting TRBD2. There are 13 residues in the CDR3. Germline V gene data show CDR1 as MNHEY and CDR2 as SVGAGI. V gave up 6 bases and J gave up 3 bases; unmatched junction bases: 4. CDR3: CASRGTSGYEQYF. CDR3 nucleotide sequence: TGTGCCAGCAGGGGCACTAGCGGCTACGAGCAGTACTTC.

In its sample, this clone was seen a few times. The CDR3, as DNA: TGTGCCAGCAGCTTAGAACTAGCGGGAGGGAGGAATGAGCAGTTCTTC. Protein sequence: CASSLELAGGRNEQFF. The rearrangement joins TRBV11-2 to TRBJ2-1; 13 bases fit TRBD2. Unmatched junction bases numbered 3, after V lost 0 bases and J lost 7 bases. CDR3 size: 16 residues. Germline CDR1 and CDR2: SGHAT and FQNNGV.

V usage is TRBV19 and J usage is TRBJ1-1, with D unresolved. V was pared by 3 bases and J by 0 bases, with 11 bases between. The CDR3 runs 15 residues. From germline, CDR1 is LNHDA and CDR2 SQIVND (reference sequence). The CDR3 nucleotides are TGTGCCAGTAGTATTTCTGCGGCTTTGAACACTGAAGCTTTCTTT. Its protein is CASSISAALNTEAFF.

The sample holds a few counts of this clone. The chain couples TRBV7-6 to TRBJ2-5; D not resolved. The CDR3 has 13 residues. V was trimmed by 0 bases and J by 5 bases, leaving 7 bases between them. Germline CDR1 SGHVS, CDR2 FNYEAQ. The CDR3 loop reads CASSLANGETQYF. CDR3 DNA sequence: TGTGCCAGCAGCTTAGCGAACGGGGAGACCCAGTACTTC.

A few counts support this clone. The gene calls are TRBV6-4 and TRBJ2-5; D might be TRBD2 (6 bases). Germline CDR1 and CDR2: MRHNA and SNTAGT. This CDR3 contains 17 residues. Trimming shortened V by 5 bases and J by 1 base, and 20 bases separated the two germline ends. As DNA, the CDR3 is TGTGCCAGCAGTAAGAAGCCCCTAGCGCCTATCCAAGAGACCCAGTACTTC. This translates into CASSKKPLAPIQETQYF.

The chain links TRBV7-3 to TRBJ2-1; 10 nucleotides line up with TRBD2. After removal of 2 bases from V and 6 bases from J, the junction contained 4 bases not matched to a gene. The CDR3 is 15 amino acids. CDR1 is SGHTA, CDR2 FQGTGA, per germline. The CDR3 DNA is TGTGCCAGCAGCTTATCTAGCGGGGGCCCCAATGAGCAGTTCTTC. Its protein is CASSLSSGGPNEQFF.

The chain recombines TRBV27 with TRBJ2-1, with 7 bases aligning to TRBD1. Germline CDR1 MNHEY, CDR2 SMNVEV (reference sequence). With V trimmed by 9 bases and J by 8 bases, 7 bases remained unmatched. The CDR3 has 12 amino acids. CDR3 sequence (DNA): TGTGCCAGTCGGACAGGAGAGTATGAGCAGTTCTTC. As protein: CASRTGEYEQFF.

The V gene is TRBV7-3, the J gene TRBJ2-1, with no clear D. Germline CDR1 reads SGHTA; CDR2 reads FQGTGA. V was pared by 0 bases and J by 5 bases, with 5 bases between. This CDR3 is 13 amino acids long. The CDR3, as DNA: TGTGCCAGCAGCTTAACCTATGACAATGAGCAGTTCTTC. It yields the protein CASSLTYDNEQFF. Supplemented by reference TRBV7-3 and TRBJ2-1, the full variable domain reads GAGVSQTPSNKVTEKGKYVELRCDPISGHTALYWYRQSLGQGPEFLIYFQGTGAADDSGLPNDRFFAVRPEGSVSTLKIQRTERGDSAVYLCASSLTYDNEQFFGPGTRLTVL.

This clone was seen a few times. The V call is TRBV4-1, the J call TRBJ1-4, with 10 nucleotides matching TRBD1. J gave up 3 bases and V 3 bases, and 7 bases lay outside the gene matches. The CDR3 runs 17 residues. Germline assignment: CDR1 MGHRA and CDR2 YSYEKL. The CDR3 DNA follows: TGCGCCAGCAGCCAGGGACAGGGGCCGCAGGCTAATGAAAAACTGTTTTTT. Its translation is CASSQGQGPQANEKLFF.

The rearrangement links TRBV5-5 to TRBJ2-2; D gene unclear. This CDR3 is 15 amino acids long. The germline V gene has CDR1 SGHKS and CDR2 YYEKEE (reference sequence). The V gene lost 2 bases and the J gene lost 0 bases, with 8 bases spanning the gap. The CDR3 loop reads CASSLVQSNTGELFF. Here the CDR3 DNA reads TGTGCCAGCAGCTTAGTACAGTCGAACACCGGGGAGCTGTTTTTT.